This T cell receptor beta chain derives from a study of radiotherapy plus CTLA-4 blockade in lung cancer. Whole-study results and caveats: In blood, after radiotherapy plus ipilimumab, tumor-derived TCR clones expanded.

Notes on this clone: No antigen is known for it.

Some clones are missing from TCRdb's copy, which holds only in-frame ones; the method was immunoSEQ multiplex PCR. Among about 49,000 clones listed, more than 70% were seen once. Between the trimmed V and J ends, which lost 5 bases and 4 bases, there was a span of 11 bases. CDR1 and CDR2 from the germline V gene are SGHTA and FQGNSA. The CDR3 is 13 amino acids. The chain combines TRBV7-2 with TRBJ1-2, with no clear D. The sequence came from a human donor with non-small cell lung cancer who had stable disease on radiotherapy plus ipilimumab. The sequences come from peripheral blood, collected from a patient treated with radiotherapy plus ipilimumab. The DNA for the CDR3 is TGTGCCAGCAGCGTTAGTCTGTTCTATGGCTACACCTTC. This translates into CASSVSLFYGYTF.